This T cell receptor beta chain was identified in a study of T-cell memory formation after mild COVID-19. The CDR3 is 14 amino acids. V was clipped by 5 bases and J by 6 bases, with 14 bases between them. Germline values: CDR1 SNHLY, CDR2 FYNNEI. This clonotype was recorded at least ten times. Antigen specificity is unknown. TCRdb itself ran the 5' RACE reads through MiXCR, one entry per CDR3 protein. The sample comprises about 340,000 distinct CDR3 sequences, 13% to 15% of which are singletons, and around a fifth rests with the top ten. Study results and limitations: Shrinking CD4+ clones resided mostly in CM and EM, and CD8+ ones in EMRA. Cross-reactive memory appears to have joined, as suggested by some responding clones showing up in pre-infection memory.

The J gene is TRBJ1-5, the V gene TRBV2, with a possible D match to TRBD1 (5 bases). This TCR was recovered from a man aged 18 to 29 who had mild COVID-19 (a few samples of this study predate the infection). Cell type and time point are not known. The source material was PBMCs or a T cell subset sorted from them (not recorded which). CDR3 residues: CASSIAGMGQPQHF. DNA for the CDR3: TGTGCCAGCAGTATCGCAGGGATGGGTCAGCCCCAGCATTTT.